This passage covers 31 T cell receptor beta chains from one sample sequenced in a study of CD8 T cells in Susac syndrome. An amount of RNA that ranged from roughly 0.5 to 1 ug was reverse transcribed with random hexamers. TCRdb ran MiXCR on the immunoSEQ multiplex PCR reads and lists one entry per CDR3 protein. The table shows under 85,000 distinct CDR3 sequences, with around 94% occurring only once. The sequenced sample was CD8+ T cells from PBMCs. The receptors were sampled from a human donor with Susac syndrome.

The chain employs TRBV5-4 and TRBJ2-7; D possibly corresponds to TRBD2 (5 bases). Trimming pared 2 bases from V and 0 bases from J, leaving 9 bases between. Germline V gene lookup returns CDR1 SGHNT and CDR2 YYREEE (reference sequence). The CDR3 runs 14 residues. The CDR3 DNA reads TGTGCCAGCAGCTTCCGGGGATCCTCCTACGAGCAGTACTTC. This encodes CASSFRGSSYEQYF.

The genes are TRBV25-1 and TRBJ1-1; D possibly corresponds to TRBD1 (6 bases). V lost 8 bases and J 8 bases, leaving 15 bases between the germline ends. Germline V gene data show CDR1 as MGHDK and CDR2 as SYGVNS. CDR3 length equals 12 residues. CDR3 nucleotide sequence: TGTGCCAGCGCCCATGGGGGCCGGGAAGCTTTCTTT. It is translated as CASAHGGREAFF.

The chain joins TRBV12-3 or TRBV12-4 to TRBJ1-1; possibly TRBD1 for D (5 bases). The V gene lost 5 bases and the J gene lost 7 bases, with 14 bases spanning the gap. This CDR3 has 13 residues. CDR3 sequence reads: CASSRTGGIEAFF. The CDR3, as DNA: TGTGCCAGCAGTCGAACGGGGGGTATTGAAGCTTTCTTT.

This clonotype was seen just once. The rearrangement uses TRBV4-2 and TRBJ2-3; unclear D gene. The CDR3 covers 17 residues. CDR1 and CDR2 (germline): LGHNA, YNFKEQ. With 0 bases removed from V and 3 bases from J, the gap between germline ends came to 16 bases. The CDR3, as DNA: TGTGCCAGCAGCCAAGATCAAGCGTCACACCCTACAGATACGCAGTATTTT. Protein: CASSQDQASHPTDTQYF.

The rearrangement links TRBV4-1 to TRBJ1-5, with TRBD1 matching over 7 bases. V gave up 3 bases and J gave up 0 bases; unmatched junction bases: 5. The germline CDR1 and CDR2 sequences are MGHRA and YSYEKL. This CDR3 is 16 amino acids long. For the CDR3, the DNA is TGCGCCAGCAGCCAGGGGACAGAGAATAGCAATCAGCCCCAGCATTTT. This translates into CASSQGTENSNQPQHF.

J is TRBJ2-1 and V is TRBV4-2; TRBD2 agrees at 10 bases. Germline CDR1 is LGHNA and CDR2 is YNFKEQ. The CDR3 is 20 amino acids. V was clipped by 0 bases and J by 9 bases; unmatched bases: 20. DNA for the CDR3: TGTGCCAGCAGCCAAGAAATGGTGGTTGGAGCGGGAGGGCGCGGGTTTGAGCAGTTCTTC. It translates to CASSQEMVVGAGGRGFEQFF.

V gene TRBV20-1 combines with J gene TRBJ2-3; D is undetermined. CDR3 length equals 14 residues. The V gene lost 7 bases and the J gene lost 0 bases, with 14 bases spanning the gap. Per germline, CDR1 DFQATT and CDR2 SNEGSKA (reference sequence). The CDR3 DNA reads TGCAGTGGGGGTGGCCTCGCTAGCACAGATACGCAGTATTTT. It is translated as CSGGGLASTDTQYF.

The CDR3, as DNA: TGTGCCAGCAGTGGTTCCCAGGGACAGGGGGCGAACACCGGGGAGCTGTTTTTT. Protein product: CASSGSQGQGANTGELFF. The V gene is TRBV25-1, the J gene TRBJ2-2; 11 bases are a match to TRBD1. Germline V gene data show CDR1 as MGHDK and CDR2 as SYGVNS. J lost 0 bases, V lost 4 bases, and 7 bases had no gene match. The CDR3 has 18 residues.

The chain links TRBV18 to TRBJ2-2; no clear D gene. The V end lost 0 bases, the J end lost 2 bases, and 7 bases lay between the germline ends. Looked up from germline, CDR1 is KGHSH and CDR2 is LQKENI. The CDR3 length is 15 residues. The chain's CDR3 is CASSPPQGNTGELFF. The CDR3 coding sequence is TGTGCCAGCTCACCACCCCAAGGAAACACCGGGGAGCTGTTTTTT.

The chain combines TRBV6-5 with TRBJ2-2; 8 bases map to TRBD1. The V and J ends lost 4 bases and 4 bases, in that order; junction bases with no gene match: 17. Per the germline V gene, CDR1 is MNHEY and CDR2 is SVGAGI. CDR3 length: 19 residues. The chain's CDR3 is CASSLHRDRRRTGTGELFF. The CDR3 region has the DNA TGTGCCAGCAGTTTACACCGGGACAGGCGACGAACGGGCACCGGGGAGCTGTTTTTT.

This clonotype was detected only once. A read error may produce the germline difference seen at one junction end. J is TRBJ2-3 and V is TRBV20-1; a weak D match, TRBD2 (6 bases). Germline CDR1 and CDR2: DFQATT and SNEGSKA (reference sequence). This CDR3 is 13 amino acids long. The CDR3 DNA is TGCAGTGCTAGTCAGACTAGTCGGGATACACAGTATTTT. It encodes CSASQTSRDTQYF.

CDR3 sequence reads: CASSPGQGAYEQYF. Here the CDR3 DNA reads TGTGCCAGCAGTCCGGGACAGGGGGCCTACGAGCAGTACTTC. The chain links TRBV6-2 or TRBV6-3 to TRBJ2-7; 11 bases match TRBD1. Unmatched junction bases numbered 2, after V lost 5 bases and J lost 2 bases. This CDR3 spans 14 amino acids. The V gene's germline CDR1 is MNHEY and CDR2 SVGEGT.

This clonotype was detected only a few times. The genes are TRBV20-1 and TRBJ2-7; D is undetermined. From germline, CDR1 is DFQATT and CDR2 SNEGSKA (reference sequence). V was pared by 6 bases and J by 1 base, with 13 bases between. CDR3 size: 13 residues. The CDR3 DNA follows: TGCAGTGCGGAGACGATCTCTTCCTACGAGCAGTACTTC. It codes for CSAETISSYEQYF.

This clonotype was detected once. The CDR3 carries no conserved terminal phenylalanine or tryptophan, so it likely arises from a read error. Because the CDR3's place on the DNA is in doubt, the DNA is left out and the CDR3 is given as listed by TCRdb. This chain links TRBV5-6 with TRBJ2-1; the table calls TRBD2, which could not be checked here. The length of the CDR3 is 15 amino acids, counting both ends. CDR1 and CDR2 from the germline V gene are SGHDT and YYEEEE. CDR3 amino acids: CASSITGTSGSFRLV.

The J gene is TRBJ2-7, the V gene TRBV27; D might be TRBD1 (5 bases). The CDR3 contains 14 residues. The V gene's germline CDR1 is MNHEY and CDR2 SMNVEV (reference sequence). With 6 bases removed from V and 1 base from J, the gap between germline ends came to 13 bases. CDR3 sequence reads: CASRTALPSYEQYF. Here the CDR3 DNA reads TGTGCCAGCAGGACAGCTTTACCATCCTACGAGCAGTACTTC.

The V gene is TRBV14, the J gene TRBJ2-2, with D possibly matching TRBD1 (6 bases). Per germline, CDR1 SGHDN and CDR2 FVKESK. This CDR3 has 18 residues. V was cut by 2 bases and J by 0 bases, with 16 bases left in between. CDR3 DNA: TGTGCCAGCAGCCAACCCCCTGGGGGCCACGCGAACACCGGGGAGCTGTTTTTT. This codes for CASSQPPGGHANTGELFF.

The chain is built from TRBV2 and TRBJ2-1; 8 nucleotides match TRBD2. The length of the CDR3 is 17 residues. CDR1 SNHLY and CDR2 FYNNEI come from the germline V gene. Losses at the gene ends were 10 bases for V and 1 base for J; bases not matched to a gene: 15. The CDR3, as DNA: TGTGCCAAACTCAACCCAACAGCGGGAGTATCCTACAATGAGCAGTTCTTC. As protein: CAKLNPTAGVSYNEQFF.

The chain links TRBV7-9 to TRBJ2-1; TRBD1 matches at 8 bases. V lost 5 bases, J lost 5 bases, and 8 bases stayed unmatched. The CDR3 has 15 amino acids. CDR1 is SEHNR and CDR2 is FQNEAQ in the germline V gene (reference sequence). CDR3 region: CASSTHRGSNNEQFF. The CDR3 DNA reads as TGTGCCAGCAGCACTCACAGGGGGAGCAACAATGAGCAGTTCTTC. The full variable domain, with the rest looked up from reference TRBV7-9 and TRBJ2-1, is DTGVSQNPRHKITKRGQNVTFRCDPISEHNRLYWYRQTLGQGPEFLTYFQNEAQLEKSRLLSDRFSAERPKGSFSTLEIQRTEQGDSAMYLCASSTHRGSNNEQFFGPGTRLTVL.

This chain uses TRBV7-9 with TRBJ1-1; tentatively, D is TRBD1 (6 bases). Trimming stripped 5 bases from V and 7 bases from J, with 11 bases between. In germline, CDR1 is SEHNR, CDR2 FQNEAQ (reference sequence). CDR3 length: 12 residues. CDR3 sequence: CASSQPQGEAFF. Written as DNA, the CDR3 is TGTGCCAGCAGCCAACCACAGGGTGAAGCTTTCTTT.

The chain links TRBV19 to TRBJ2-1; D not resolved. Germline-derived CDR1 and CDR2 are LNHDA and SQIVND (reference sequence). There are 14 residues in the CDR3. V was clipped by 5 bases and J by 3 bases, with 11 bases between them. CDR3 loop: CASSPTPGYNEQFF. CDR3 in DNA: TGTGCCAGTAGTCCCACCCCCGGCTACAATGAGCAGTTCTTC.

This clonotype has only one observation. The chain carries TRBV2 and TRBJ1-2; TRBD1 agrees at 7 bases. Germline loops: CDR1 SNHLY, CDR2 FYNNEI. The V segment lost 4 bases and the J segment 0 bases; nucleotides outside the gene matches: 8. This CDR3 region has 16 residues. CDR3 bases: TGTGCCAGCAGTGTGGTCAGGGGGAACTCTAACTATGGCTACACCTTC. Its translation: CASSVVRGNSNYGYTF.

V gene TRBV5-1 combines with J gene TRBJ2-1; 11 bases map to TRBD1. Germline trimming cut 6 bases from V and 4 bases from J; bases unmatched to any gene: 6. CDR3 length equals 15 residues. Germline loops: CDR1 SGHRS, CDR2 YFSETQ. The CDR3 DNA follows: TGCGCCAGCAAGGGACAGGGGGTCCAGTACAATGAGCAGTTCTTC. Amino acid sequence: CASKGQGVQYNEQFF.

The V call is TRBV7-9, the J call TRBJ2-5; TRBD2 aligns across 9 bases. Germline V gene data show CDR1 as SEHNR and CDR2 as FQNEAQ (reference sequence). The V segment lost 5 bases and the J segment 5 bases; nucleotides outside the gene matches: 9. The CDR3 covers 15 residues. CDR3 loop: CASSGWGLASETQYF. Here the CDR3 DNA reads TGTGCCAGCAGCGGGTGGGGACTAGCAAGTGAGACCCAGTACTTC.

The chain combines TRBV28 with TRBJ2-7; possible D gene TRBD1, 6 bases. CDR1 and CDR2 from the germline V gene are MDHEN and SYDVKM. This CDR3 region has 16 residues. Trimming took off 6 bases at V and 2 bases at J, with 20 bases between the two ends. CDR3 in amino acids: CASSELQGHFTYEQYF. The CDR3 DNA follows: TGTGCCAGCAGCGAGCTACAGGGACACTTTACCTACGAGCAGTACTTC.

The chain recombines TRBV4-2 with TRBJ2-1; no definite D call. From germline, CDR1 is LGHNA and CDR2 YNFKEQ. The CDR3 loop spans 14 amino acids. V lost 2 bases and J 4 bases, leaving 9 bases between the germline ends. The CDR3 DNA reads TGTGCCAGCAGCCAATCCTGGGGATACAATGAGCAGTTCTTC. Its protein is CASSQSWGYNEQFF.

The chain has TRBV5-6 and TRBJ1-6; D call uncertain. Trimming stripped 3 bases from V and 0 bases from J, with 7 bases between. This CDR3 contains 15 residues. Germline V lookup: CDR1 SGHDT, CDR2 YYEEEE. For the CDR3, the DNA is TGTGCCAGCAGCTCCTTAAGCTCCTATAATTCACCCCTCCACTTT. Residues: CASSSLSSYNSPLHF.

The genes are TRBV7-9 and TRBJ2-7; 9 bases agree with TRBD1. There are 17 residues in the CDR3. The J segment lost 3 bases and the V segment lost 0 bases, leaving 9 bases of the junction unmatched. The germline V gene has CDR1 SEHNR and CDR2 FQNEAQ (reference sequence). The CDR3: CASSLAMDRGKRYEQYF. In DNA, the CDR3 is TGTGCCAGCAGCTTAGCAATGGACAGGGGAAAACGCTACGAGCAGTACTTC.

This chain joins TRBV4-2 and TRBJ2-2; 10 nucleotides align to TRBD2. The CDR3 loop spans 13 amino acids. Germline CDR1 reads LGHNA; CDR2 reads YNFKEQ. With 1 base clipped from V and 13 bases from J, the junction kept 3 bases outside the gene matches. Here the CDR3 reads CASSQGEREGLFF. For the CDR3, the DNA is TGTGCCAGCAGCCAAGGAGAGCGGGAGGGGCTGTTTTTT.

This sequence joins TRBV6-5 and TRBJ2-7; D gene ambiguous. This CDR3 has 15 amino acids. V lost 0 bases, J lost 0 bases, and 9 bases lay in between. Germline V gene sequence: CDR1 MNHEY, CDR2 SVGAGI. CDR3 amino acids: CASSYSSAPSYEQYF. For the CDR3, the DNA is TGTGCCAGCAGTTACTCCTCTGCACCCTCCTACGAGCAGTACTTC.

The V and J genes are TRBV10-2 and TRBJ2-5; perhaps D is TRBD1 or TRBD2 (6 bases each). The V gene lost 6 bases and the J gene lost 5 bases, with 10 bases spanning the gap. The CDR3 runs 12 residues. The germline V gene encodes CDR1 WSHSY and CDR2 SAAADI. The CDR3 region has the DNA TGCGCCAGCAGGGGGGGCCGGGAGACCCAGTACTTC. As protein: CASRGGRETQYF.

V gene TRBV13 combines with J gene TRBJ1-4; tentative D call: TRBD1 (5 bases). This CDR3 spans 14 amino acids. Trimming cost V 2 bases and J 8 bases, with 12 bases left between them. Looked up from germline, CDR1 is PRHDT and CDR2 is FYEKMQ (reference sequence). The CDR3 coding sequence is TGTGCCAGCAGCTTATCGGGGGGAGAGGAAAAACTGTTTTTT. Amino acids: CASSLSGGEEKLFF.